These T cell receptor beta chains were read from a single sample in a study of cytomegalovirus exposure and HLA in healthy donors. Clones were read by immunoSEQ multiplex PCR, and TCRdb kept only the in-frame ones, dropping some. The sample has about 120,000 clones, about 76% seen once; the top ten hold 2% to 2.5%. The sample consisted of PBMCs. The receptors originated from a woman between 40 and 50 years old in good health and CMV-seronegative. Both conserved end residues are part of each CDR3. Fields, in order: clone size, D gene, J gene, V gene, CDR3 DNA, CDR3 protein. The D gene is left open where the match is weak. Size is omitted from some rows. Given values are once, few, many or a class for expanded clones.

. TRBD2 TRBJ2-5 TRBV9 TGTGCCAGCAGCTCACGGACTAGCGGGGGTCTTAAAGAGACCCAGTACTTC CASSSRTSGGLKETQYF
few . TRBJ2-2 TRBV2 TGTGCCTCCCAGGGAGGGGGGGCGCAAAACACCGGGGAGCTGTTTTTT CASQGGGAQNTGELFF
. . TRBJ2-1 TRBV10-3 TGTGCCATCAGTGACAGGCCCCCGGACAATGAGCAGTTCTTC CAISDRPPDNEQFF
few TRBD1 TRBJ1-4 TRBV5-6 TGTGCCAGCAGCTTGAGGGACAGTGGGGAAAAACTGTTTTTT CASSLRDSGEKLFF
. TRBD2 TRBJ2-1 TRBV18 TGTGCCAGCTCACCAGGACTAGCGGGCTCCAATGAGCAGTTCTTC CASSPGLAGSNEQFF
. TRBD2 TRBJ2-2 TRBV7-6 TGTGCCAGCAGCCCGGTGCCGGCGGGGGGGCAAACCGGGGAGCTGTTTTTT CASSPVPAGGQTGELFF
. TRBD2 TRBJ2-5 TRBV2 TGTGCCAGCAGTGAAAGCGGGGTAGGGGAGACCCAGTACTTC CASSESGVGETQYF
. . TRBJ2-1 TRBV5-6 TGTGCCAGCAGCCCAAAGGACTCCTCCCTTGAGCAGTTCTTC CASSPKDSSLEQFF
. . TRBJ2-5 TRBV7-6 TGTGCCAGCAGCTTAACACAGGGACAAGAGACCCAGTACTTC CASSLTQGQETQYF
. TRBD1 TRBJ1-1 TRBV15 TGTGCCACCAGCATACAGGGGGGCACTGAAGCTTTCTTT CATSIQGGTEAFF
. TRBD1 TRBJ1-2 TRBV6-6 TGTGCCAGCAGTCCCGGACAGGGAATCAACTATGGCTACACCTTC CASSPGQGINYGYTF
. . TRBJ1-5 TRBV6-6 TGTGCCAGCAGTTCGCCTAACAGTCAGCCCCAGCATTTT CASSSPNSQPQHF
. TRBD1 TRBJ2-3 TRBV7-3 TGTGCCAGCAGCTTAAAACCCTTTACGACAGGGCAGCCTACAGATACGCAGTATTTT CASSLKPFTTGQPTDTQYF
. . TRBJ2-7 TRBV7-3 TGTGCCAGCAGCCCTGGGCCGTCTTACGAGCAGTACTTC CASSPGPSYEQYF
. TRBD1 TRBJ2-3 TRBV28 TGTGCCAGCAGTTTAATTAGGCAGGGGGCAATGGCAGATACGCAGTATTTT CASSLIRQGAMADTQYF
few . TRBJ1-2 TRBV4-1 TGCGCCAGCAGCCAAGACTTGGGCGTACTCTATGGCTACACCTTC CASSQDLGVLYGYTF
few TRBD1 TRBJ2-3 TRBV19 TGTGCCACCTGGGGACAGGGCACAGATACGCAGTATTTT CATWGQGTDTQYF
. TRBD1 TRBJ1-1 TRBV5-6 TGTGCCAGCAGCGGGGGGACAGGGGGCGACACTGAAGCTTTCTTT CASSGGTGGDTEAFF
few . TRBJ1-1 TRBV7-6 TGTGCCAGCAGCCCCACGGTGAGGACTGAAGCTTTCTTT CASSPTVRTEAFF
once . TRBJ1-1 TRBV11-2 TGTGCCAGCAGCTTACGGGAGAACACTGAAGCTTTCTTT CASSLRENTEAFF
. TRBD1 TRBJ1-5 TRBV4-1 TGCGCCAGCAGCCAAGGGGACAGAAATCAGCCCCAGCATTTT CASSQGDRNQPQHF
. TRBD2 TRBJ2-7 TRBV18 TGTGCCAGCTGGGGGGGGACCTACGAGCAGTACTTC CASWGGTYEQYF
once TRBD2 TRBJ2-1 TRBV29-1 TGCAGCGTTGAAGATCAGGGTAGCGGGATAAGGAGCTCCTACAATGAGCAGTTCTTC CSVEDQGSGIRSSYNEQFF
. TRBD1 TRBJ1-2 TRBV18 TGTGCCAGCTCACCAGCGGGACAGGGGTATGGCTACACCTTC CASSPAGQGYGYTF
. TRBD1 TRBJ1-2 TRBV4-1 TGCGCCAGCAGCCAATCGGACAGGAACGGCTACACCTTC CASSQSDRNGYTF
. . TRBJ2-5 TRBV7-7 TGTGCCAGCAGCTTAGCGGGCGGGGGCCTGGGAGAGACCCAGTACTTC CASSLAGGGLGETQYF
. . TRBJ1-5 TRBV27 TGTGCCAGCAGTTTAGCGGGGGCTCGTCAGCCCCAGCATTTT CASSLAGARQPQHF
. TRBD1 TRBJ1-5 TRBV19 TGTGCCAGTAGCCCCCGACTCCGGGGGACAGGCTTGTATTTT CASSPRLRGTGLYF
. TRBD2 TRBJ2-7 TRBV9 TGTGCCAGCAGCGTTAGCGGGACTAGCGGGAGCGAGCAGTACTTC CASSVSGTSGSEQYF